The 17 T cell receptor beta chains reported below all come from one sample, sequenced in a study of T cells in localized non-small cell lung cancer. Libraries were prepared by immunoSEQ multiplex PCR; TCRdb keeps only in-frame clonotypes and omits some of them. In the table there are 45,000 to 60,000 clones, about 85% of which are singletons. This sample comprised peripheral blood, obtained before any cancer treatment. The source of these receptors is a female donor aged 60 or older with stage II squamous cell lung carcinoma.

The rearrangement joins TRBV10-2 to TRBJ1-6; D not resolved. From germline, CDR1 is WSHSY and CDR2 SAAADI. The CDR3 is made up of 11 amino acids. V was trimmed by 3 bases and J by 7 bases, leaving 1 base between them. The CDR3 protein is CASSDNSPLHF. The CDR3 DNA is TGCGCCAGCAGTGACAATTCACCCCTCCACTTT.

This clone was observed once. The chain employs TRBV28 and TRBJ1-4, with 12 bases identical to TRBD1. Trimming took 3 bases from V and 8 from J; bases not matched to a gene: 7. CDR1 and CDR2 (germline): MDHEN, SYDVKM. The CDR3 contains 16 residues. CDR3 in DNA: TGTGCCAGCAGTTTGACCGGGACAGGGGGCGGCGAAAAACTGTTTTTT. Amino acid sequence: CASSLTGTGGGEKLFF.

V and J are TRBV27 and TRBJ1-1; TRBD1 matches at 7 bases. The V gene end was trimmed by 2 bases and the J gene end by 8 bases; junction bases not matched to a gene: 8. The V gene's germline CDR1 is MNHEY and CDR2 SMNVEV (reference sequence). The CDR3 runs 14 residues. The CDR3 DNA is TGTGCCAGCAGTTTACTCCAGGGGGGGATCGAAGCTTTCTTT. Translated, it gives CASSLLQGGIEAFF.

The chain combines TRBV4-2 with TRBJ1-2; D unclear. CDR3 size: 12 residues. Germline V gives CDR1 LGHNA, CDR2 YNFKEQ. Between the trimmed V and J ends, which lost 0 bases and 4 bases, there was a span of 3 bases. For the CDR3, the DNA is TGTGCCAGCAGCCAAGATAGCTATGGCTACACCTTC. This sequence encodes CASSQDSYGYTF.

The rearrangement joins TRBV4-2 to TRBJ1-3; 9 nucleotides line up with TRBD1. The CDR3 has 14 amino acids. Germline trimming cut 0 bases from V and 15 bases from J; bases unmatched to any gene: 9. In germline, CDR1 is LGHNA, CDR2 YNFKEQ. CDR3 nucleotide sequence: TGTGCCAGCAGCCAAGAGGGGGGACAGGGTTCTAAATATTTT. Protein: CASSQEGGQGSKYF.

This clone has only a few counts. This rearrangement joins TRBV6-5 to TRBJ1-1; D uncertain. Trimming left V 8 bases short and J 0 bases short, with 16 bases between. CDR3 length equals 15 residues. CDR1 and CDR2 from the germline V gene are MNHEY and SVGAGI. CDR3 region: CASAPGRVMNTEAFF. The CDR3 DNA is TGTGCCAGCGCCCCGGGTAGGGTGATGAACACTGAAGCTTTCTTT.

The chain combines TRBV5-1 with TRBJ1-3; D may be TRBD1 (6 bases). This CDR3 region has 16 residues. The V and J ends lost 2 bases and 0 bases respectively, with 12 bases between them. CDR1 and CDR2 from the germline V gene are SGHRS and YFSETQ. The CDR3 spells CASSFSQGSSGNTIYF. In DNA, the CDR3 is TGCGCCAGCAGCTTTTCACAGGGCAGCTCTGGAAACACCATATATTTT.

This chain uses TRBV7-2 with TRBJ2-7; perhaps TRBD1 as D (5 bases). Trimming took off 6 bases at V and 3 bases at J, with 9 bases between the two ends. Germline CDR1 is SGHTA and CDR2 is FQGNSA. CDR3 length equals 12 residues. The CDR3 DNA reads TGTGCCAGCAGACCTGACAGCTACGAGCAGTACTTC. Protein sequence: CASRPDSYEQYF.

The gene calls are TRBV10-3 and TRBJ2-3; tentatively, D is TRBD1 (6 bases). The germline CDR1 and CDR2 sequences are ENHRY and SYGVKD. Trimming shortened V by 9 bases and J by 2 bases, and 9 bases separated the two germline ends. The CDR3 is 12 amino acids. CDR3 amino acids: CAIRQATDTQYF. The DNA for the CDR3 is TGTGCCATTCGACAGGCCACAGATACGCAGTATTTT.

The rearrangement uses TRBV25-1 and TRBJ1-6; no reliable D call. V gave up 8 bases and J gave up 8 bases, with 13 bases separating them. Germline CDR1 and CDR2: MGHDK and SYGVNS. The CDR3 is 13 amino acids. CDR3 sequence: CASGSLWDSPLHF. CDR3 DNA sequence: TGTGCCAGCGGCTCCCTGTGGGATTCACCCCTCCACTTT.

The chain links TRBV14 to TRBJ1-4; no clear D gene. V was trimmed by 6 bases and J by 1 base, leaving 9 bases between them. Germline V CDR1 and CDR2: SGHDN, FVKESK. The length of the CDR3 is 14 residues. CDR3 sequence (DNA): TGTGCCAGCAGGCTGGGAGGAACTAATGAAAAACTGTTTTTT. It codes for CASRLGGTNEKLFF.

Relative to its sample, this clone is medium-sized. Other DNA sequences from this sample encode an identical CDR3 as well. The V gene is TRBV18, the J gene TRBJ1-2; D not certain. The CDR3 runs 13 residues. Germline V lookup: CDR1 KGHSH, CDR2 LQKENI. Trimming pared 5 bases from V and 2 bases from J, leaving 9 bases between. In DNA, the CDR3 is TGTGCCAGCTCAAGGCCACCCAACTATGGCTACACCTTC. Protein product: CASSRPPNYGYTF.

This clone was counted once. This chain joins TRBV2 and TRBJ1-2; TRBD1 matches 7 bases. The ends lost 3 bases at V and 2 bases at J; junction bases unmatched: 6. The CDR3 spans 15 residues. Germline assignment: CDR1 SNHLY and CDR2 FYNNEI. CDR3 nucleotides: TGTGCCAGCAGTGAGGGACAGCTGCTCAACTATGGCTACACCTTC. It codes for CASSEGQLLNYGYTF.

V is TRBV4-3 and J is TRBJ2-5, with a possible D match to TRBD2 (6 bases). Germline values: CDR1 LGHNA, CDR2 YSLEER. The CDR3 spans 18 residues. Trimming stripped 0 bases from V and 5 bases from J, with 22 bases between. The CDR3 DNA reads TGCGCCAGCAGCCAAGACGCCCCAACCCCGGGGGTAGGGGAGACCCAGTACTTC. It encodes CASSQDAPTPGVGETQYF.

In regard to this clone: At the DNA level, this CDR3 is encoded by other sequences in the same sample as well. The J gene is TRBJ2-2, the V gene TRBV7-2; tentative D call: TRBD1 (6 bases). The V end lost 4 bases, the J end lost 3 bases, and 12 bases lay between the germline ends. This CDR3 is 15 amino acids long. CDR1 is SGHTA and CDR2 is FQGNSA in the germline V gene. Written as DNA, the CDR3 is TGTGCCAGCAGCTCTGGGACACTTTACACCGGGGAGCTGTTTTTT. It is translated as CASSSGTLYTGELFF.

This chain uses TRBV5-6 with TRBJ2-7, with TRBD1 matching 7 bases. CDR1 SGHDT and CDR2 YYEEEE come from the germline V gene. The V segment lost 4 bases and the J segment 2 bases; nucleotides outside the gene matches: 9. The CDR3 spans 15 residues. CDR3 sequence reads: CASSLDGTATYEQYF. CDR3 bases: TGTGCCAGCAGCCTGGACGGGACAGCTACCTACGAGCAGTACTTC.

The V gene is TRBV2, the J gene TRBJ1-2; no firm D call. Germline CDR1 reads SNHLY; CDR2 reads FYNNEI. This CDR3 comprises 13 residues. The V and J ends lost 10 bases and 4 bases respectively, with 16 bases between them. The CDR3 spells CAIRKGSSYGYTF. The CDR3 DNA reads TGTGCCATTCGCAAGGGCTCTTCCTATGGCTACACCTTC.